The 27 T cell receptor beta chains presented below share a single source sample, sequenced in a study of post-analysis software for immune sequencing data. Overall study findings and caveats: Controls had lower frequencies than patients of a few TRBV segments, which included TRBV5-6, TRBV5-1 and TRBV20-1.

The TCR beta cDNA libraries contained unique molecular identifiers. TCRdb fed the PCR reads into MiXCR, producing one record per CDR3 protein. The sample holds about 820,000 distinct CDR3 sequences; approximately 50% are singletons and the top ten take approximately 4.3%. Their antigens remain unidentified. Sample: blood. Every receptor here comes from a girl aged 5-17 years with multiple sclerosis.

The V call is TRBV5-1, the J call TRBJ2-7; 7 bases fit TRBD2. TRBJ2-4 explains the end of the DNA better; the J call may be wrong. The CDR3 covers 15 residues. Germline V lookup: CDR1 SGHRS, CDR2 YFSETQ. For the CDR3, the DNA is TGCGCCAGCAGCTCCCCTGGGCGGGAGTCGAACATTCAGTACTTC. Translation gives CASSSPGRESNIQYF.

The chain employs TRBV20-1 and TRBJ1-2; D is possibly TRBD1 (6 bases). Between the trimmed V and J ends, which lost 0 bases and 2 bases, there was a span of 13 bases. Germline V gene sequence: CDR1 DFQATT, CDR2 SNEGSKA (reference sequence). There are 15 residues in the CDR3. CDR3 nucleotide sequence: TGCAGTGCTAGAGATCGTGGGGGCGGGAACTATGGCTACACCTTC. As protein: CSARDRGGGNYGYTF.

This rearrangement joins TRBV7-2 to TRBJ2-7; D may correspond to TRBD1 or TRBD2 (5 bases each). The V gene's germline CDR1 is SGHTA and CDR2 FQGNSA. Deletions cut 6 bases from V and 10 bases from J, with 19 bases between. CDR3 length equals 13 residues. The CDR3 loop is CASRSPQGAVQYF. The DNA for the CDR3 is TGTGCCAGCAGATCCCCCCAGGGAGCAGTTCAGTACTTC. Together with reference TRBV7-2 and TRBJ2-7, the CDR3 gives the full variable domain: GAGVSQSPSNKVTEKGKDVELRCDPISGHTALYWYRQSLGQGLEFLIYFQGNSAPDKSGLPSDRFSAERTGGSVSTLTIQRTQQEDSAVYLCASRSPQGAVQYFGPGTRLTVT.

The CDR3 sequence is CASSPTGGAEQFF. CDR3 DNA: TGTGCCAGCAGCCCTACCGGGGGCGCTGAGCAGTTCTTC. The chain has TRBV11-2 and TRBJ2-1, with D perhaps given as TRBD1 or TRBD2 (6 bases each). The CDR3 has 13 amino acids. CDR1 is SGHAT and CDR2 is FQNNGV in the germline V gene. Trimming pared 5 bases from V and 9 bases from J, leaving 14 bases between.

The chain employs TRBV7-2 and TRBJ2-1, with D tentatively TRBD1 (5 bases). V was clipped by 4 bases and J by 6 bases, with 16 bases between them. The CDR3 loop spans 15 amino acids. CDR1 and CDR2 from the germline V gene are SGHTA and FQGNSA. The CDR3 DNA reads TGTGCCAGCAGCTGGTTCAGGGCTTCTAGCAATGAGCAGTTCTTC. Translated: CASSWFRASSNEQFF.

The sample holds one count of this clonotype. In DNA form, the CDR3 reads TGCAGCGTTGAAGTGTGGCCAGCGAACGATGAGCAGTTCTTC. Its protein is CSVEVWPANDEQFF. The chain has TRBV29-1 and TRBJ2-1; D is unresolved. Trimming removed 1 base from V and 8 bases from J, with 15 bases in between. This CDR3 contains 14 residues. Per the germline V gene, CDR1 is SQVTM and CDR2 is ANQGSEA.

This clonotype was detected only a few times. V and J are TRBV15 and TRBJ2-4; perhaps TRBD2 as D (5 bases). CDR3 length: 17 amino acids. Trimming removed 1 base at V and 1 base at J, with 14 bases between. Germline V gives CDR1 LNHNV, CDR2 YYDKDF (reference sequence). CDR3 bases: TGTGCCACCAGCAGAGCACGAGGGCCAGCGGCCAAAAACATTCAGTACTTC. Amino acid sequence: CATSRARGPAAKNIQYF.

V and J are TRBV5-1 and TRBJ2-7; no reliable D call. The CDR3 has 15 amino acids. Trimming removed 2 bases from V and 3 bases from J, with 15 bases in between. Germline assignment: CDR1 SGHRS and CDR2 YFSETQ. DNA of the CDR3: TGCGCCAGCAGCTTCGACCCCACTATATTCTACGAGCAGTACTTC. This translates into CASSFDPTIFYEQYF.

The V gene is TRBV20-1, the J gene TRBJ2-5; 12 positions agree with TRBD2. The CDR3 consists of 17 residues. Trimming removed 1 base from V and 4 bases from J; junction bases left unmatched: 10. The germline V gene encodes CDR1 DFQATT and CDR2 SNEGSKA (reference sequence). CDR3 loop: CSARGLAGASIGETQYF. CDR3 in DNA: TGCAGTGCTAGAGGACTAGCGGGAGCGTCGATTGGAGAGACCCAGTACTTC.

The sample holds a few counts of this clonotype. The CDR3 coding sequence is TGCAGTGCCCGGCAGGGGCACTCGTTCGAGCAGTACTTC. This codes for CSARQGHSFEQYF. The rearrangement joins TRBV20-1 to TRBJ2-7; TRBD1 is a possible D gene (6 bases). Germline CDR1 reads DFQATT; CDR2 reads SNEGSKA (reference sequence). V lost 6 bases to trimming and J lost 6 bases, with 18 bases between them. The length of the CDR3 is 13 residues.

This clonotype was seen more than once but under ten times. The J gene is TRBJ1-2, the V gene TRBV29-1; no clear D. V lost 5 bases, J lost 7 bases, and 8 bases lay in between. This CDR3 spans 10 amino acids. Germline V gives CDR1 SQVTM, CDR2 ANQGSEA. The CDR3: CSVTQSGYTF. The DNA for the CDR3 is TGCAGCGTTACACAGTCTGGCTACACCTTC.

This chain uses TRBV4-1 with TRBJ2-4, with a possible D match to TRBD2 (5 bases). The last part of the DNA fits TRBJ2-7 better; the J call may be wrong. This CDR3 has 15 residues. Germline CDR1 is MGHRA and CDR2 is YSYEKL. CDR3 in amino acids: CASSQGLGIMNEQYF. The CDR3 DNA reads TGCGCCAGCAGCCAAGGGCTCGGGATCATGAACGAGCAGTACTTC.

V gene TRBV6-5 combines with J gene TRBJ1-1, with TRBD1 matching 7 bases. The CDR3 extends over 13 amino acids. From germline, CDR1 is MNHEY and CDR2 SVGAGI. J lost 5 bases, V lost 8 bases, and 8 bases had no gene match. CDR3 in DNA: TGTGCCAGCGGGAGGGGGCTTTGGACTGAAGCTTTCTTT. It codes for CASGRGLWTEAFF.

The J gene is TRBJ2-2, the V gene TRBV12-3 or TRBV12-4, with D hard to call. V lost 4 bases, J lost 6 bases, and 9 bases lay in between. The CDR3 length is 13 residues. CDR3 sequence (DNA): TGTGCCAGCAGTTCTCTAGGCCCCGGGGAGCTGTTTTTT. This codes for CASSSLGPGELFF.

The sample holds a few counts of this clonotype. CDR3 nucleotide sequence: TGCGCCAGCAGCTTGTTCGGACCTAGCACAGATACGCAGTATTTT. This gives the protein CASSLFGPSTDTQYF. The chain joins TRBV5-1 to TRBJ2-3; D ambiguous. V was cut by 1 base and J by 0 bases, with 9 bases left in between. Germline-derived CDR1 and CDR2 are SGHRS and YFSETQ. CDR3 length: 15 amino acids.

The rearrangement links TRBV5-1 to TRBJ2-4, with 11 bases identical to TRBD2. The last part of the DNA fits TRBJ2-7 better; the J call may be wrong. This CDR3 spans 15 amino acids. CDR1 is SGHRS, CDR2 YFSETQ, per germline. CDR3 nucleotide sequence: TGCGCCAGCAGCTCAGGAACTAGCGGGAGCCACGAGCAGTACTTC. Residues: CASSSGTSGSHEQYF.

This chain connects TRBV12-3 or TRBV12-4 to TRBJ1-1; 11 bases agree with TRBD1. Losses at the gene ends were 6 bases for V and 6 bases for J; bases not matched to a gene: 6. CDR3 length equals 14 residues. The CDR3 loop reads CASRRGQGASEAFF. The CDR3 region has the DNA TGTGCCAGCAGGCGCGGACAGGGGGCATCTGAAGCTTTCTTT.

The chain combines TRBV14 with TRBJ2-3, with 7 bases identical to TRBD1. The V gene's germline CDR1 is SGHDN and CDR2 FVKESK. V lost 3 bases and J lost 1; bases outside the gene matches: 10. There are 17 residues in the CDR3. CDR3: CASSHPLTGTGTDTQYF. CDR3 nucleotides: TGTGCCAGCAGCCACCCACTGACCGGGACAGGCACAGATACGCAGTATTTT.

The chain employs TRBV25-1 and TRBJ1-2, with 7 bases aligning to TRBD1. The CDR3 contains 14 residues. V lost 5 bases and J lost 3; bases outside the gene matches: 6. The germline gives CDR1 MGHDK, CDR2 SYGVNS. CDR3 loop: CASSSGTVHYGYTF. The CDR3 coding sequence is TGTGCCAGCAGTTCCGGGACAGTCCACTATGGCTACACCTTC.

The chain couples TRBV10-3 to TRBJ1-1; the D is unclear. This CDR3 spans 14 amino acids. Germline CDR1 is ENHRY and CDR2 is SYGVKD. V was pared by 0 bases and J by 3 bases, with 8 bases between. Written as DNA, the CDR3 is TGTGCCATCAGTGAGTCGAAATTTTACACTGAAGCTTTCTTT. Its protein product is CAISESKFYTEAFF.

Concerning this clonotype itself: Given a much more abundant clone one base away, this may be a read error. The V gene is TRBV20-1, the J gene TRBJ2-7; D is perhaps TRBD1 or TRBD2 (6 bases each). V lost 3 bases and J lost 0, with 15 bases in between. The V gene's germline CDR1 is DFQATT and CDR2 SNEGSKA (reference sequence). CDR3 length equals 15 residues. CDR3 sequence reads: CSASLGAGGSYEQYF. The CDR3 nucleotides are TGCAGTGCTAGTTTGGGGGCCGGGGGCTCCTACGAGCAGTACTTC.

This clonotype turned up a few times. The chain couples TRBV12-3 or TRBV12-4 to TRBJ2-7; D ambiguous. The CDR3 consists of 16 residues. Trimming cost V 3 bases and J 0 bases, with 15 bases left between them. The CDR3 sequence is CASSLAGPLVSYEQYF. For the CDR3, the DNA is TGTGCCAGCAGTTTGGCAGGTCCTCTGGTCTCCTACGAGCAGTACTTC.

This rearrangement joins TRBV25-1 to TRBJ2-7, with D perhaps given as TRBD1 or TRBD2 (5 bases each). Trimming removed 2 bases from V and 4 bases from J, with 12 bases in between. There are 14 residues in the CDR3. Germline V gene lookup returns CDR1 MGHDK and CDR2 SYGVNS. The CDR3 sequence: CASSEPGRQYEQYF. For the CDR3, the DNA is TGTGCCAGCAGTGAACCGGGACGTCAGTACGAGCAGTACTTC.

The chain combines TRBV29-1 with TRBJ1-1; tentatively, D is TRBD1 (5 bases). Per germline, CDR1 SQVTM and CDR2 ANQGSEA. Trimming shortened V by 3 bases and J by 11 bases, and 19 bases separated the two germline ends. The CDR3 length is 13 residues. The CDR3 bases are TGCAGCGTTGATCCGGGCAGCCCGAAGGGGGCTTTCTTT. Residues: CSVDPGSPKGAFF.

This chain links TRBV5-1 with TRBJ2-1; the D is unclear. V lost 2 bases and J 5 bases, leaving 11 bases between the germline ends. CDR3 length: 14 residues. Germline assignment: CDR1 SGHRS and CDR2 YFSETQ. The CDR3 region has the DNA TGCGCCAGCAGCTTTAACAATCCCGACAATGAGCAGTTCTTC. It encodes CASSFNNPDNEQFF.

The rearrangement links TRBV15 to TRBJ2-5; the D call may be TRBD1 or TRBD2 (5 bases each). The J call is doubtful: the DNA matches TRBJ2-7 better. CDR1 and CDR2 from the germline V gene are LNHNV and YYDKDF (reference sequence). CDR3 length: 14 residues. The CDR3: CATSRGDGPYEQYF. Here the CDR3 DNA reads TGTGCCACCAGCAGAGGGGACGGCCCCTACGAGCAGTACTTC.

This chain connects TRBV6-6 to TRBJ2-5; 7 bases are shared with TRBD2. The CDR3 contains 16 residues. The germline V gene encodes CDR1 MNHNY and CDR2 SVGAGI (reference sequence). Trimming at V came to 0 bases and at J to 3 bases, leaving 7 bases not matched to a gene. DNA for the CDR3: TGTGCCAGCAGTTACTCGACGCGGGGGTTGGAAGAGACCCAGTACTTC. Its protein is CASSYSTRGLEETQYF.